The present T cell receptor beta chain was sequenced within a study of CD8+CD57+ T cells in acquired aplastic anemia. This CDR3 has 14 residues. Trimming left V 0 bases short and J 5 bases short, with 10 bases between. CDR1 is SGHVS, CDR2 FNYEAQ, per germline. Sequencing involved patients with CD8+CD57+ cell expansion previously shown by flow cytometry. Genomic DNA, serving as template, underwent TCR beta VDJ and CDR3 profiling. MiXCR was run by TCRdb on the reads, yielding one entry per CDR3 protein. The sample includes around 180,000 distinct CDR3 sequences, around 48% seen only once; the top ten take 1.8%.

Sample: sorted CD4+, CD8+, or CD8+CD57+ T cells (not recorded which) from PBMCs. The TCR was taken from a human donor with aplastic anemia. This chain connects TRBV7-6 to TRBJ2-5; D ambiguous. CDR3 region: CASSLAVGPETQYF. The CDR3 DNA reads as TGTGCCAGCAGCTTAGCGGTTGGCCCTGAGACCCAGTACTTC.